The next 28 T cell receptor beta chains were all read from a single sample in a study of control samples from healthy donors and cancer patients. The repertoire was sequenced with immunoSEQ multiplex PCR; TCRdb's copy has only in-frame clones and lacks some. The sample shows 100,000 or so clones, 83% of them seen only once. Source material: blood. Receptor source: a woman in her fifties or sixties in good health.

V and J are TRBV4-3 and TRBJ2-3; possible D gene TRBD2, 5 bases. The CDR3 loop spans 16 amino acids. The ends were cut back, 1 base at V and 3 bases at J, with 14 bases in the middle. Germline V gives CDR1 LGHNA, CDR2 YSLEER. For the CDR3, the DNA is TGCGCCAGCAGCCAAGGGAGGACCCTAGGGACAGATACGCAGTATTTT. Encoded protein: CASSQGRTLGTDTQYF.

The rearrangement joins TRBV5-6 to TRBJ1-5; D unclear. CDR1 and CDR2 (germline): SGHDT, YYEEEE. V dropped 0 bases and J dropped 2 bases, with 3 bases sitting between them. This CDR3 spans 13 amino acids. The CDR3 spells CASSLDGNQPQHF. The CDR3 DNA is TGTGCCAGCAGCTTGGACGGCAATCAGCCCCAGCATTTT.

V usage is TRBV5-1 and J usage is TRBJ1-2; D perhaps matches TRBD1 (5 bases). CDR3 length: 14 amino acids. Trimming stripped 6 bases from V and 5 bases from J, with 17 bases between. CDR1 is SGHRS, CDR2 YFSETQ, per germline. The CDR3 loop reads CASTQGAEGYGYTF. The CDR3 DNA sequence: TGCGCCAGCACCCAAGGGGCAGAGGGGTATGGCTACACCTTC.

This clone has only one observation. The sample has other DNA sequences that encode this CDR3 too. V gene TRBV9 combines with J gene TRBJ2-7, with 8 positions matching TRBD1. The CDR3 is 14 amino acids. V dropped 2 bases and J dropped 4; count of bases not matched to a gene: 5. Germline lookup yields CDR1 SGDLS and CDR2 YYNGEE. The CDR3 here is CASSVGQGAYEQYF. Written as DNA, the CDR3 is TGTGCCAGCAGCGTGGGGCAGGGGGCTTACGAGCAGTACTTC. The full variable domain, with the rest looked up from reference TRBV9 and TRBJ2-7, is DSGVTQTPKHLITATGQRVTLRCSPRSGDLSVYWYQQSLDQGLQFLIQYYNGEERAKGNILERFSAQQFPDLHSELNLSSLELGDSALYFCASSVGQGAYEQYFGPGTRLTVT.

The chain couples TRBV27 to TRBJ1-2; D possibly corresponds to TRBD1 (5 bases). The germline V and J ends were trimmed by 3 bases and 9 bases, with 14 bases remaining between them. CDR3 length equals 13 residues. Per the germline V gene, CDR1 is MNHEY and CDR2 is SMNVEV (reference sequence). This CDR3 is CASSLGQGVSYTF. For the CDR3, the DNA is TGTGCCAGCAGTTTGGGGCAGGGAGTAAGCTACACCTTC.

As concerns this clone: Other DNA variants within this sample encode the same CDR3. CDR3 nucleotide sequence: TGTGCCAGCAGCTTAGGCGAGGGGGAGCAGTACTTC. Translating gives CASSLGEGEQYF. This chain links TRBV7-9 with TRBJ2-7; D possibly uses TRBD1 or TRBD2 (5 bases each). Trimming left V 1 base short and J 7 bases short, with 8 bases between. Germline lookup yields CDR1 SEHNR and CDR2 FQNEAQ (reference sequence). This CDR3 contains 12 residues. Complete variable domain (other parts from reference TRBV7-9 and TRBJ2-7): DTGVSQNPRHKITKRGQNVTFRCDPISEHNRLYWYRQTLGQGPEFLTYFQNEAQLEKSRLLSDRFSAERPKGSFSTLEIQRTEQGDSAMYLCASSLGEGEQYFGPGTRLTVT.

The chain couples TRBV10-3 to TRBJ1-1, with a tentative D call TRBD1 (5 bases). Germline CDR1 reads ENHRY; CDR2 reads SYGVKD. CDR3 length: 14 residues. Trimming took off 0 bases at V and 2 bases at J, with 7 bases between the two ends. The CDR3 nucleotides read TGTGCCATCAGTGAGTCGGGGGATAACACTGAAGCTTTCTTT. This gives the protein CAISESGDNTEAFF.

The chain is built from TRBV6-1 and TRBJ1-5, with no clear D. CDR3 length: 15 amino acids. The germline V and J ends were trimmed by 0 bases and 0 bases, with 6 bases remaining between them. CDR1 is MNHNS, CDR2 SASEGT, per germline. CDR3 sequence reads: CASSEAGNSNQPQHF. For the CDR3, the DNA is TGTGCCAGCAGTGAAGCAGGGAATAGCAATCAGCCCCAGCATTTT.

This clone was seen only a few times. The genes are TRBV3-1 (or the pseudogene TRBV3-2) and TRBJ2-1; D gene ambiguous. The CDR3 runs to 12 residues. The V end was cut by 4 bases, the J end by 8 bases, with 9 bases between. Per germline, CDR1 LGHDT and CDR2 YNNKEL (reference sequence). The CDR3 nucleotides read TGTGCCAGCAGCCCGGGTTCCCATGAGCAGTTCTTC. It codes for CASSPGSHEQFF.

The chain recombines TRBV5-1 with TRBJ2-1; D remains unclear. Germline V gene sequence: CDR1 SGHRS, CDR2 YFSETQ. The CDR3 runs 13 residues. The germline V and J ends were trimmed by 0 bases and 9 bases, with 10 bases remaining between them. In nucleotides, the CDR3 is TGCGCCAGCAGCTTGGATGATAGGTCTGAGCAGTTCTTC. The encoded protein is CASSLDDRSEQFF.

On this clone itself: The same CDR3 is also encoded by other DNA sequences in this sample. The rearrangement links TRBV27 to TRBJ2-3, with D perhaps TRBD1 (6 bases). The CDR3 is 14 amino acids. V was pared by 4 bases and J by 2 bases, with 10 bases between. Looked up from germline, CDR1 is MNHEY and CDR2 is SMNVEV (reference sequence). CDR3 loop: CASSSGTLTDTQYF. The CDR3 DNA sequence: TGTGCCAGCAGTTCCGGGACACTCACAGATACGCAGTATTTT.

The rearrangement joins TRBV7-3 to TRBJ2-1; D not resolved. This CDR3 region has 14 residues. V was cut by 3 bases and J by 5 bases, with 11 bases left in between. CDR1 and CDR2 (germline): SGHTA, FQGTGA. CDR3 sequence reads: CASSLGPSDNEQFF. CDR3 DNA: TGTGCCAGCAGCTTGGGCCCGAGTGACAATGAGCAGTTCTTC.

V is TRBV30 and J is TRBJ1-1, with 7 bases lining up with TRBD1. This CDR3 region has 14 residues. V was pared by 4 bases and J by 1 base, with 6 bases of the junction left unmatched. CDR1 is GTSNPN, CDR2 SVGIG, per germline (reference sequence). CDR3 coding DNA: TGTGCCTGGAAGTATTGGGACAGGAACACTGAAGCTTTCTTT. This gives the protein CAWKYWDRNTEAFF.

The chain recombines TRBV14 with TRBJ2-2; the D gene is possibly TRBD2 (5 bases). V was pared by 1 base and J by 4 bases, with 10 bases between. CDR1 and CDR2 from the germline V gene are SGHDN and FVKESK. The CDR3 runs 15 residues. CDR3 nucleotide sequence: TGTGCCAGCAGCCAAGTCCGGGCGGGCACCGGGGAGCTGTTTTTT. This sequence encodes CASSQVRAGTGELFF.

V is TRBV9 and J is TRBJ2-7; TRBD2 matches at 8 bases. Germline-derived CDR1 and CDR2 are SGDLS and YYNGEE. V was clipped by 4 bases and J by 5 bases; unmatched bases: 11. This CDR3 comprises 15 residues. CDR3 nucleotide sequence: TGTGCCAGCAGCAAAACCGCCGGGACTAGTAACGAGCAGTACTTC. Protein product: CASSKTAGTSNEQYF.

The J gene is TRBJ2-7, the V gene TRBV7-9; TRBD2 aligns across 12 bases. The CDR3 extends over 15 amino acids. Germline loops: CDR1 SEHNR, CDR2 FQNEAQ (reference sequence). J was trimmed by 7 bases and V by 6 bases; bases with no gene match: 10. CDR3 in DNA: TGTGCCAGCAGACCCGGACTAGCGGGAAGTGGAGAGCAGTACTTC. This codes for CASRPGLAGSGEQYF.

The chain has TRBV4-3 and TRBJ1-5; D is undetermined. The V end was cut by 2 bases, the J end by 5 bases, with 7 bases between. Germline lookup yields CDR1 LGHNA and CDR2 YSLEER. The CDR3 runs 13 residues. The CDR3, as DNA: TGCGCCAGCAGCCAACGCACTGATCAGCCCCAGCATTTT. Residues: CASSQRTDQPQHF.

This clone appeared a single time. This chain connects TRBV27 to TRBJ2-2, with 8 bases lining up with TRBD1. Unmatched junction bases numbered 7, after V lost 5 bases and J lost 5 bases. CDR3 length: 15 residues. Germline-derived CDR1 and CDR2 are MNHEY and SMNVEV (reference sequence). The CDR3 loop is CASSERQGRTGELFF. The CDR3 nucleotides are TGTGCCAGCAGTGAACGACAGGGGCGGACCGGGGAGCTGTTTTTT.

The V and J genes are TRBV4-3 and TRBJ2-7; perhaps TRBD2 as D (6 bases). The V gene lost 5 bases and the J gene lost 2 bases, with 13 bases spanning the gap. CDR3 length: 14 residues. Germline V gene sequence: CDR1 LGHNA, CDR2 YSLEER. The CDR3: CASSEGLLTYEQYF. DNA of the CDR3: TGCGCCAGCAGCGAGGGACTTCTTACCTACGAGCAGTACTTC.

V is TRBV28 and J is TRBJ2-1, with D unresolved. The CDR3 consists of 12 residues. Between the trimmed V and J ends, which lost 6 bases and 6 bases, there was a span of 9 bases. The germline gives CDR1 MDHEN, CDR2 SYDVKM. CDR3 amino acids: CASSPPGNEQFF. The CDR3, as DNA: TGTGCCAGCAGCCCCCCAGGCAATGAGCAGTTCTTC.

This rearrangement joins TRBV25-1 to TRBJ2-7; D unresolved. With 3 bases removed from V and 2 bases from J, the gap between germline ends came to 8 bases. CDR3 length: 13 amino acids. The germline V gene has CDR1 MGHDK and CDR2 SYGVNS. Here the CDR3 DNA reads TGTGCCAGCAGTGACAATTACCCCTACGAGCAGTACTTC. It translates to CASSDNYPYEQYF.

This clone was picked up a small number of times. The rearrangement uses TRBV19 and TRBJ1-6; TRBD1 is a possible D gene (5 bases). V gave up 5 bases and J gave up 9 bases, with 14 bases separating them. The CDR3 loop spans 14 amino acids. The germline V gene encodes CDR1 LNHDA and CDR2 SQIVND (reference sequence). The CDR3 DNA reads as TGTGCCAGTAGTTGGGGCAGGGAGGGTTCACCCCTCCACTTT. Its translation is CASSWGREGSPLHF.

This chain joins TRBV20-1 and TRBJ2-1; 9 nucleotides match TRBD2. The trim removed 3 bases at V and 9 bases at J, leaving 9 bases unmatched. From germline, CDR1 is DFQATT and CDR2 SNEGSKA (reference sequence). The CDR3 is 14 amino acids. CDR3 bases: TGCAGTGCTAGTCCTTTTAGCGGGAGTAGTGAGCAGTTCTTC. It encodes CSASPFSGSSEQFF.

This chain links TRBV6-1 with TRBJ1-5, with 10 bases that match TRBD1. Germline V lookup: CDR1 MNHNS, CDR2 SASEGT. The CDR3 totals 16 residues. After removal of 4 bases from V and 4 bases from J, the junction contained 7 bases not matched to a gene. The CDR3 loop is CASSAPGTGVNQPQHF. DNA of the CDR3: TGTGCCAGCAGTGCCCCCGGGACAGGGGTGAATCAGCCCCAGCATTTT.

The CDR3 is CASSLDSRYGYTF. CDR3 coding DNA: TGCGCCAGCAGCTTGGACTCTCGCTATGGCTACACCTTC. The chain combines TRBV5-1 with TRBJ1-2, with no clear D. Trimming cost V 0 bases and J 4 bases, with 7 bases left between them. The CDR3 runs to 13 residues. CDR1 is SGHRS and CDR2 is YFSETQ in the germline V gene.

The CDR3 DNA is TGCGCCAGCAGCGTGACAGCGGGACAGGGGGGCGAGACCCAGTACTTC. This gives the protein CASSVTAGQGGETQYF. The chain combines TRBV5-1 with TRBJ2-5; 11 bases fit TRBD1. Germline lookup yields CDR1 SGHRS and CDR2 YFSETQ. After removal of 4 bases from V and 5 bases from J, the junction contained 10 bases not matched to a gene. CDR3 length: 16 residues.

This clone was counted a few times. This sample also contains other DNA sequences that code for the same CDR3. The genes are TRBV5-1 and TRBJ2-5, with D possibly matching TRBD1 (6 bases). The germline V gene has CDR1 SGHRS and CDR2 YFSETQ. This CDR3 contains 14 residues. The V end lost 0 bases, the J end lost 1 base, and 7 bases lay between the germline ends. CDR3 residues: CASSLGDTQETQYF. The CDR3 region has the DNA TGCGCCAGCAGCTTGGGGGACACCCAAGAGACCCAGTACTTC. Full variable domain (remainder filled in from reference TRBV5-1 and TRBJ2-5): KAGVTQTPRYLIKTRGQQVTLSCSPISGHRSVSWYQQTPGQGLQFLFEYFSETQRNKGNFPGRFSGRQFSNSRSEMNVSTLELGDSALYLCASSLGDTQETQYFGPGTRLLVL.

The chain joins TRBV7-8 to TRBJ1-1; a possible D gene is TRBD1 (5 bases). The V end lost 5 bases, the J end lost 4 bases, and 17 bases lay between the germline ends. Per germline, CDR1 SGHVS and CDR2 FQNEAQ. This CDR3 has 15 residues. The CDR3: CASSPGGFRATEAFF. The DNA of the CDR3 is TGTGCCAGCAGCCCCGGGGGGTTTAGGGCCACTGAAGCTTTCTTT.